One and the same sample provided the 25 T cell receptor beta chains below, sequenced in a study of T cell responses to AZD1222 COVID-19 vaccine (dated by TCRdb to the early 2020s). Per the publication, the time point label means: baseline before first vaccination. To prepare the library, the immunoSEQ multiplex PCR assay was applied. TCRdb holds this immuneACCESS table with in-frame rearrangements only. Some clones are missing; in checked studies, unresolved V genes explain under half, and the rest has no known cause. The sample table shows 110,000 or so clones, and approximately 91% are seen once. The biggest ten clones account for roughly 4.7% of the sample. Specimen: peripheral blood, collected on day 0 of AZD1222 vaccination. The source of these receptors is an adult in good health.

The genes are TRBV5-1 and TRBJ2-1; 16 bases are a match to TRBD2. This CDR3 comprises 18 residues. In germline, CDR1 is SGHRS, CDR2 YFSETQ. The trim removed 4 bases at V and 5 bases at J, leaving 9 bases unmatched. The CDR3 bases are TGCGCCAGCAGCACGGGGACTAGCGGGGGGGCTGGAAACAATGAGCAGTTCTTC. Amino acids: CASSTGTSGGAGNNEQFF.

CDR3 DNA: TGTGCCAGCACGAATATAGGGAATTCACCCCTCCACTTT. As protein: CASTNIGNSPLHF. The chain recombines TRBV9 with TRBJ1-6; D is uncertain. V lost 6 bases to trimming and J lost 7 bases, with 11 bases between them. Per the germline V gene, CDR1 is SGDLS and CDR2 is YYNGEE. This CDR3 comprises 13 residues.

CDR3 nucleotides: TGTGCCAGCAGCTTAGCGCGGGTGGAAGCATCGCGGGAGACCCAGTACTTC. This sequence encodes CASSLARVEASRETQYF. The chain couples TRBV7-9 to TRBJ2-5; D might be TRBD2 (5 bases). Germline CDR1 and CDR2: SEHNR and FQNEAQ (reference sequence). The CDR3 contains 17 residues. Trimming stripped 0 bases from V and 5 bases from J, with 19 bases between.

The chain combines TRBV3-1 (or the pseudogene TRBV3-2) with TRBJ1-5; D uncertain. Trimming cost V 1 base and J 0 bases, with 10 bases left between them. Per the germline V gene, CDR1 is LGHDT and CDR2 is YNNKEL (reference sequence). The CDR3 has 16 amino acids. CDR3 sequence (DNA): TGTGCCAGCAGCCAAGGAACAACGTATAGCAATCAGCCCCAGCATTTT. Its protein is CASSQGTTYSNQPQHF.

The chain is built from TRBV5-6 and TRBJ1-2, with a tentative D call TRBD1 (5 bases). Trimming shortened V by 6 bases and J by 1 base, and 22 bases separated the two germline ends. CDR3 length equals 17 residues. From germline, CDR1 is SGHDT and CDR2 YYEEEE. The CDR3 is CASTQSKGQGFNYGYTF. CDR3 sequence (DNA): TGTGCCAGCACCCAATCCAAGGGTCAGGGCTTTAACTATGGCTACACCTTC.

The chain combines TRBV28 with TRBJ1-2; 8 bases map to TRBD1. V gave up 5 bases and J gave up 5 bases; unmatched junction bases: 4. Germline V gene lookup returns CDR1 MDHEN and CDR2 SYDVKM. This CDR3 is 13 amino acids long. The CDR3 DNA follows: TGTGCCAGCAGTGTGGGACAGGAGTATGGCTACACCTTC. Amino acids: CASSVGQEYGYTF.

V and J are TRBV5-1 and TRBJ1-3; D is ambiguous. Germline CDR1 reads SGHRS; CDR2 reads YFSETQ. V lost 2 bases and J lost 0, with 6 bases in between. The CDR3 is 14 amino acids. Here the CDR3 reads CASSFDTSGNTIYF. The CDR3 DNA is TGCGCCAGCAGCTTTGATACCTCTGGAAACACCATATATTTT.

This sequence joins TRBV9 and TRBJ2-2; 9 bases are a match to TRBD1. With V trimmed by 1 base and J by 5 bases, 6 bases remained unmatched. This CDR3 is 16 amino acids long. In germline, CDR1 is SGDLS, CDR2 YYNGEE. The CDR3, as DNA: TGTGCCAGCAGCGTACCACAGGGGGCTCGGACCGGGGAGCTGTTTTTT. Amino acids: CASSVPQGARTGELFF. Full variable domain (outside the CDR3, taken from reference TRBV9 and TRBJ2-2): DSGVTQTPKHLITATGQRVTLRCSPRSGDLSVYWYQQSLDQGLQFLIQYYNGEERAKGNILERFSAQQFPDLHSELNLSSLELGDSALYFCASSVPQGARTGELFFGEGSRLTVL.

V usage is TRBV4-3 and J usage is TRBJ1-4; TRBD1 matches at 11 bases. CDR1 is LGHNA and CDR2 is YSLEER in the germline V gene. V was pared by 1 base and J by 7 bases, with 5 bases of the junction left unmatched. The CDR3 runs to 16 residues. This chain's CDR3 is CASSQGRTGGGEKLFF. The CDR3 DNA reads as TGCGCCAGCAGCCAAGGAAGGACAGGGGGCGGTGAAAAACTGTTTTTT.

This sequence joins TRBV9 and TRBJ2-7; D not resolved. CDR3 size: 14 residues. Germline CDR1 reads SGDLS; CDR2 reads YYNGEE. V lost 0 bases to trimming and J lost 5 bases, with 12 bases between them. In nucleotides, the CDR3 is TGTGCCAGCAGCGTAGCTACGGCGATCGACGAGCAGTACTTC. Residues: CASSVATAIDEQYF.

The V call is TRBV7-6, the J call TRBJ1-2; tentatively, D is TRBD1 (5 bases). V dropped 1 base and J dropped 5 bases, with 8 bases sitting between them. Germline-derived CDR1 and CDR2 are SGHVS and FNYEAQ. The CDR3 extends over 13 amino acids. The CDR3 DNA reads as TGTGCCAGCAGCTTAGAGGAGGGGTATGGCTACACCTTC. Translation gives CASSLEEGYGYTF.

The chain has TRBV5-4 and TRBJ2-1; D gene ambiguous. V lost 4 bases to trimming and J lost 4 bases, with 12 bases between them. Germline V gene lookup returns CDR1 SGHNT and CDR2 YYREEE (reference sequence). There are 14 residues in the CDR3. CDR3 in DNA: TGTGCCAGCAGCCGTAACCAAATATACAATGAGCAGTTCTTC. Its protein is CASSRNQIYNEQFF.

This chain uses TRBV30 with TRBJ2-7; D possibly corresponds to TRBD2 (6 bases). V lost 1 base to trimming and J lost 0 bases, with 16 bases between them. Germline V gene data show CDR1 as GTSNPN and CDR2 as SVGIG (reference sequence). The CDR3 is made up of 16 amino acids. CDR3 amino acids: CAWSAGVRGSSYEQYF. As DNA, the CDR3 is TGTGCCTGGAGTGCGGGGGTTCGTGGGAGCTCCTACGAGCAGTACTTC.

J is TRBJ2-7 and V is TRBV5-1, with TRBD1 matching 8 bases. Germline CDR1 SGHRS, CDR2 YFSETQ. This CDR3 region has 14 residues. J lost 4 bases, V lost 3 bases, and 6 bases had no gene match. The CDR3 bases are TGCGCCAGCAGCTCGGACAGGGCCTTATACGAGCAGTACTTC. Translating gives CASSSDRALYEQYF. Combining the CDR3 with reference TRBV5-1 and TRBJ2-7 gives the whole variable domain KAGVTQTPRYLIKTRGQQVTLSCSPISGHRSVSWYQQTPGQGLQFLFEYFSETQRNKGNFPGRFSGRQFSNSRSEMNVSTLELGDSALYLCASSSDRALYEQYFGPGTRLTVT.

V and J are TRBV5-4 and TRBJ2-3; D ambiguous. The CDR3 has 13 residues. Germline-derived CDR1 and CDR2 are SGHNT and YYREEE (reference sequence). Deletions cut 4 bases from V and 2 bases from J, with 8 bases between. CDR3 coding DNA: TGTGCCAGCAGCCCCCCGGACACAGATACGCAGTATTTT. This codes for CASSPPDTDTQYF. The complete variable domain, with remaining parts taken from reference TRBV5-4 and TRBJ2-3, reads ETGVTQSPTHLIKTRGQQVTLRCSSQSGHNTVSWYQQALGQGPQFIFQYYREEENGRGNFPPRFSGLQFPNYSSELNVNALELDDSALYLCASSPPDTDTQYFGPGTRLTVL.

The chain joins TRBV19 to TRBJ1-2; 8 nucleotides align to TRBD1. The CDR3 is made up of 20 amino acids. Trimming removed 6 bases from V and 8 bases from J; junction bases left unmatched: 29. Per germline, CDR1 LNHDA and CDR2 SQIVND (reference sequence). CDR3 DNA: TGTGCCAGTAGCCCCGGGACAGGTCATGCACGAGGCGTTGTCAATTGGGGCTACACCTTC. It is translated as CASSPGTGHARGVVNWGYTF.

This sequence joins TRBV9 and TRBJ1-1; D remains ambiguous. Deletions cut 3 bases from V and 1 base from J, with 7 bases between. CDR1 is SGDLS and CDR2 is YYNGEE in the germline V gene. This CDR3 region has 13 residues. In DNA, the CDR3 is TGTGCCAGCAGCGGCCGACAGAACACTGAAGCTTTCTTT. This gives the protein CASSGRQNTEAFF.

The V and J genes are TRBV24-1 and TRBJ1-5; D is uncertain. The CDR3 totals 14 residues. Trimming removed 4 bases from V and 1 base from J, with 7 bases in between. CDR1 is KGHDR and CDR2 is SFDVKD in the germline V gene. CDR3 amino acids: CATSEFGSNQPQHF. CDR3 coding DNA: TGTGCCACCAGTGAGTTCGGCAGCAATCAGCCCCAGCATTTT.

The V gene is TRBV7-8, the J gene TRBJ1-2; D possibly corresponds to TRBD1 (6 bases). The germline CDR1 and CDR2 sequences are SGHVS and FQNEAQ. The CDR3 length is 16 residues. Between the trimmed V and J ends, which lost 4 bases and 0 bases, there was a span of 15 bases. The CDR3 loop is CASSSAGTNANYGYTF. The DNA for the CDR3 is TGTGCCAGCAGCTCAGCCGGGACAAATGCTAACTATGGCTACACCTTC.

This clone was recorded a few times. The chain uses TRBV7-3 and TRBJ2-2; D is possibly TRBD1 (6 bases). V was shortened by 2 bases and J by 1 base, with 8 bases between the two germline ends. From germline, CDR1 is SGHTA and CDR2 FQGTGA. This CDR3 is 15 amino acids long. The DNA for the CDR3 is TGTGCCAGCAGCTTACAGGGGCGGAACACCGGGGAGCTGTTTTTT. Residues: CASSLQGRNTGELFF.

V usage is TRBV5-4 and J usage is TRBJ1-6; D ambiguous. The V gene lost 0 bases and the J gene lost 7 bases, with 8 bases spanning the gap. The germline V gene encodes CDR1 SGHNT and CDR2 YYREEE (reference sequence). The CDR3 has 14 residues. CDR3 DNA sequence: TGTGCCAGCAGCTTGGGACAAGAAAATTCACCCCTCCACTTT. As protein: CASSLGQENSPLHF.

V is TRBV6-2 or TRBV6-3 and J is TRBJ2-3; 7 nucleotides match TRBD2. The junction had 10 bases not matched to a gene; V was cut back by 5 bases and J by 2 bases. There are 16 residues in the CDR3. Per germline, CDR1 MNHEY and CDR2 SVGEGT. DNA of the CDR3: TGTGCCAGCAGTCCCTCCGCTAGCGGCCCCACAGATACGCAGTATTTT. Translated, it gives CASSPSASGPTDTQYF.

The gene calls are TRBV7-2 and TRBJ2-2; TRBD1 aligns across 8 bases. Trimming removed 3 bases from V and 1 base from J; junction bases left unmatched: 4. The germline gives CDR1 SGHTA, CDR2 FQGNSA. The CDR3 runs 16 residues. The CDR3 bases are TGTGCCAGCAGCTTGACAGGGACAGGGAACACCGGGGAGCTGTTTTTT. It is translated as CASSLTGTGNTGELFF.

The chain employs TRBV7-3 and TRBJ2-1; D possibly corresponds to TRBD1 (6 bases). Germline CDR1 SGHTA, CDR2 FQGTGA. The CDR3 has 16 residues. V was pared by 3 bases and J by 0 bases, with 12 bases between. The CDR3 coding sequence is TGTGCCAGCAGCTTGGTAGGGGGAATCTCCTACAATGAGCAGTTCTTC. The encoded protein is CASSLVGGISYNEQFF.

This clone was observed a single time. The chain joins TRBV4-1 to TRBJ2-1; TRBD2 matches at 8 bases. Per germline, CDR1 MGHRA and CDR2 YSYEKL. CDR3 length: 17 amino acids. The trim removed 3 bases at V and 2 bases at J, leaving 9 bases unmatched. The CDR3 DNA follows: TGCGCCAGCAGCCAGGGTCTAGCGGGTCCCCCCTACAATGAGCAGTTCTTC. It encodes CASSQGLAGPPYNEQFF.